The 30 T cell receptor beta chains listed next were all sequenced from one sample in a study of blood T cells in healthy people across ages. The second PCR ran about 6 to 11 cycles with a sample-barcoded 5' primer and J-beta primers. A single record per CDR3 protein comes from TCRdb applying MiXCR to the 5' RACE reads. The sample holds around 1,800,000 distinct CDR3 sequences, about two fifths seen once. What was sequenced was blood. These receptor sequences come from a human donor in good health.

The chain joins TRBV27 to TRBJ2-1, with 8 nucleotides matching TRBD2. CDR1 is MNHEY and CDR2 is SMNVEV in the germline V gene (reference sequence). The CDR3 length is 13 residues. Trimming took 6 bases from V and 2 from J; bases not matched to a gene: 0. In nucleotides, the CDR3 is TGTGCCAGCAGGCGGGGGGCCTACAATGAGCAGTTCTTC. Translated: CASRRGAYNEQFF.

The chain is built from TRBV7-2 and TRBJ1-2; no firm D call. Germline loops: CDR1 SGHTA, CDR2 FQGNSA. V shed 5 bases and J shed 4 bases, with 14 bases lying between them. This CDR3 region has 14 residues. The CDR3 is CASSPSSVAYGYTF. The CDR3 coding sequence is TGTGCCAGCAGCCCCTCTAGTGTGGCCTATGGCTACACCTTC. Together with reference TRBV7-2 and TRBJ1-2, the CDR3 gives the full variable domain: GAGVSQSPSNKVTEKGKDVELRCDPISGHTALYWYRQSLGQGLEFLIYFQGNSAPDKSGLPSDRFSAERTGGSVSTLTIQRTQQEDSAVYLCASSPSSVAYGYTFGSGTRLTVV.

This clonotype was counted at least ten times. The chain combines TRBV29-1 with TRBJ2-5; 9 bases are shared with TRBD2. The CDR3 spans 12 residues. J gave up 4 bases and V 6 bases, and 3 bases lay outside the gene matches. Germline V CDR1 and CDR2: SQVTM, ANQGSEA. This CDR3 is CSVATSGETQYF. The CDR3 region has the DNA TGCAGCGTCGCGACTAGCGGAGAGACCCAGTACTTC.

This clonotype has just a few counts. The rearrangement uses TRBV2 and TRBJ1-5; TRBD1 might be the D (5 bases). The germline V gene encodes CDR1 SNHLY and CDR2 FYNNEI. V lost 3 bases and J 6 bases, leaving 12 bases between the germline ends. The CDR3 length is 14 residues. For the CDR3, the DNA is TGTGCCAGCAGTGATGGGGGGGGAAGTCAGCCCCAGCATTTT. Translation gives CASSDGGGSQPQHF.

This clonotype came up a few times. J is TRBJ2-7 and V is TRBV6-2 or TRBV6-3; TRBD2 matches at 10 bases. The germline V gene has CDR1 MNHEY and CDR2 SVGEGT. CDR3 length: 18 residues. V lost 2 bases to trimming and J lost 3 bases; unmatched junction nucleotides: 13. The CDR3 region has the DNA TGTGCCAGCAGTTACGAGGTAGCGGGGGGATTATTATTCTACGAGCAGTACTTC. This encodes CASSYEVAGGLLFYEQYF.

This clonotype occurred many times. The rearrangement links TRBV12-3 or TRBV12-4 to TRBJ1-1; D might be TRBD1 (5 bases). The ends were cut back, 4 bases at V and 0 bases at J, with 15 bases in the middle. CDR3 length: 16 amino acids. The CDR3 coding sequence is TGTGCCAGCAGTTCGCGACAGACCGCAATGAACACTGAAGCTTTCTTT. Amino acids: CASSSRQTAMNTEAFF.

J is TRBJ1-2 and V is TRBV10-3; the D is unclear. Trimming cost V 4 bases and J 7 bases, with 10 bases left between them. The CDR3 totals 12 residues. CDR1 and CDR2 from the germline V gene are ENHRY and SYGVKD. The CDR3: CAISGSGGGYTF. The CDR3 DNA sequence: TGTGCCATCAGTGGCTCAGGTGGTGGCTACACCTTC.

A single count supports this clonotype. The CDR3 nucleotides read TGCGCCAGCAGCCAGCAGCCCACGTCAACAGATACGCAGTATTTT. It specifies CASSQQPTSTDTQYF. This sequence joins TRBV5-1 and TRBJ2-3; D unclear. Looked up from germline, CDR1 is SGHRS and CDR2 is YFSETQ. Trimming shortened V by 4 bases and J by 3 bases, and 15 bases separated the two germline ends. This CDR3 contains 15 residues. The full variable domain, with the rest looked up from reference TRBV5-1 and TRBJ2-3, is KAGVTQTPRYLIKTRGQQVTLSCSPISGHRSVSWYQQTPGQGLQFLFEYFSETQRNKGNFPGRFSGRQFSNSRSEMNVSTLELGDSALYLCASSQQPTSTDTQYFGPGTRLTVL.

This clonotype was observed a few times. The gene calls are TRBV6-2 or TRBV6-3 and TRBJ2-1, with D perhaps TRBD2 (5 bases). CDR3 size: 13 residues. Between the trimmed V and J ends, which lost 7 bases and 5 bases, there was a span of 12 bases. Germline V gene data show CDR1 as MNHEY and CDR2 as SVGEGT. This chain's CDR3 is CASKLGLDNEQFF. The CDR3 nucleotides read TGTGCCAGCAAACTAGGTCTCGACAATGAGCAGTTCTTC.

The sample holds one count of this clonotype. J is TRBJ2-5 and V is TRBV7-9; tentative D call: TRBD1 (5 bases). The J call is uncertain, as TRBJ2-7 better fits the DNA end. The CDR3 is 16 residues long. Germline V gene sequence: CDR1 SEHNR, CDR2 FQNEAQ (reference sequence). CDR3 in DNA: TGTGCCAGCAGCTTAGGTCAGGGTGGGTCCTCCTACGAGCAGTACTTC. Amino acid sequence: CASSLGQGGSSYEQYF.

This clonotype was counted between two and nine times. The chain has TRBV29-1 and TRBJ1-2; tentative D call: TRBD1 (6 bases). The V and J ends lost 5 bases and 3 bases respectively, with 13 bases between them. This CDR3 is built from 13 residues. CDR1 is SQVTM and CDR2 is ANQGSEA in the germline V gene. The CDR3 spells CSVQGDNDYGYTF. The DNA of the CDR3 is TGCAGCGTTCAAGGGGACAACGACTATGGCTACACCTTC.

This clonotype was seen a few times. The rearrangement uses TRBV13 and TRBJ1-2, with 8 positions matching TRBD1. This CDR3 is built from 14 residues. The ends lost 6 bases at V and 2 bases at J; junction bases unmatched: 5. CDR1 and CDR2 from the germline V gene are PRHDT and FYEKMQ (reference sequence). CDR3 nucleotides: TGTGCCAGCAGTTGGACAGGGTTAAACTATGGCTACACCTTC. It specifies CASSWTGLNYGYTF.

This clonotype has a handful of counts. The CDR3 loop is CSAMAVRANYGYTF. CDR3 DNA sequence: TGCAGTGCTATGGCCGTTAGAGCTAACTATGGCTACACCTTC. The chain uses TRBV20-1 and TRBJ1-2; D unclear. Looked up from germline, CDR1 is DFQATT and CDR2 is SNEGSKA (reference sequence). The V gene lost 4 bases and the J gene lost 0 bases, with 12 bases spanning the gap. CDR3 length: 14 residues.

CDR3 region: CASSESGGSGTDTQYF. CDR3 nucleotides: TGTGCCAGCAGTGAATCCGGGGGGTCCGGCACAGATACGCAGTATTTT. The chain is built from TRBV25-1 and TRBJ2-3; TRBD2 matches 7 bases. This CDR3 has 16 amino acids. CDR1 and CDR2 (germline): MGHDK, SYGVNS. After removal of 1 base from V and 1 base from J, the junction contained 5 bases not matched to a gene. The variable domain in full, completed from reference TRBV25-1 and TRBJ2-3, reads EADIYQTPRYLVIGTGKKITLECSQTMGHDKMYWYQQDPGMELHLIHYSYGVNSTEKGDLSSESTVSRIRTEHFPLTLESARPSHTSQYLCASSESGGSGTDTQYFGPGTRLTVL.

In its sample, this clonotype was seen many times. DNA for the CDR3: TGCAGTGCAATAACCGGGACAGCTAACTATGGCTACACCTTC. Its protein product is CSAITGTANYGYTF. The chain couples TRBV20-1 to TRBJ1-2; 7 nucleotides agree with TRBD1. The CDR3 loop spans 14 amino acids. The J segment lost 0 bases and the V segment lost 6 bases, leaving 7 bases of the junction unmatched. The germline V gene encodes CDR1 DFQATT and CDR2 SNEGSKA (reference sequence).

This clonotype was seen a few times. The V and J genes are TRBV7-3 and TRBJ2-1, with 9 bases matching TRBD2. The CDR3 runs to 12 residues. Germline V gives CDR1 SGHTA, CDR2 FQGTGA. V lost 8 bases to trimming and J lost 7 bases; unmatched junction nucleotides: 3. CDR3 sequence: CASRAGGNEQFF. CDR3 DNA sequence: TGTGCCAGCCGCGCGGGGGGGAATGAGCAGTTCTTC.

This clonotype was counted only a few times. The chain is built from TRBV15 and TRBJ1-6, with D possibly matching TRBD1 (6 bases). The CDR3 extends over 14 amino acids. V lost 3 bases, J lost 9 bases, and 12 bases lay in between. Per the germline V gene, CDR1 is LNHNV and CDR2 is YYDKDF (reference sequence). The chain's CDR3 is CATSRVDSFSPLHF. CDR3 coding DNA: TGTGCCACCAGCAGGGTGGACAGTTTTTCACCCCTCCACTTT.

Remarks on this clonotype: The junction departs from germline at one end; a sequencing error may be responsible. The chain uses TRBV19 and TRBJ1-2, with D unresolved. In germline, CDR1 is LNHDA, CDR2 SQIVND (reference sequence). This CDR3 spans 14 amino acids. CDR3 protein: CASSHETPNYDYTF. CDR3 DNA: TGTGCCAGTAGTCACGAGACACCCAACTATGACTACACCTTC.

The gene calls are TRBV13 and TRBJ2-7; 7 bases map to TRBD2. V shed 8 bases, J shed 6 bases, and the junction held 7 bases outside the gene matches. Looked up from germline, CDR1 is PRHDT and CDR2 is FYEKMQ (reference sequence). This CDR3 region has 12 residues. The CDR3 DNA sequence: TGTGCCAGCCTGTCCCCGGGAGGCGAGCAGTACTTC. It yields the protein CASLSPGGEQYF.

The chain combines TRBV6-5 with TRBJ2-3, with 7 bases aligning to TRBD1. The germline gives CDR1 MNHEY, CDR2 SVGAGI. The trim removed 5 bases at V and 3 bases at J, leaving 17 bases unmatched. The CDR3 covers 18 residues. The CDR3 loop reads CASSNQPGGQVITDTQYF. The DNA of the CDR3 is TGTGCCAGCAGTAACCAACCCGGCGGACAGGTTATAACAGATACGCAGTATTTT.

This clonotype has just a few counts. The chain couples TRBV5-1 to TRBJ2-1; tentative D call: TRBD2 (5 bases). CDR1 is SGHRS and CDR2 is YFSETQ in the germline V gene. The CDR3 is 16 residues long. V was clipped by 1 base and J by 8 bases, with 19 bases between them. The CDR3 loop reads CASSLQYRELGDEQFF. In nucleotides, the CDR3 is TGCGCCAGCAGCTTGCAGTACCGGGAACTCGGGGATGAGCAGTTCTTC.

The chain has TRBV7-3 and TRBJ2-5; D is perhaps TRBD2 (6 bases). CDR1 and CDR2 (germline): SGHTA, FQGTGA. This CDR3 has 17 amino acids. V shed 1 base and J shed 2 bases, with 17 bases lying between them. The CDR3 DNA reads TGTGCCAGCAGCTTAAACCCGCACGCGGGGAGTCAAGAGACCCAGTACTTC. Protein product: CASSLNPHAGSQETQYF.

This clonotype appeared a few times. This chain joins TRBV2 and TRBJ2-4; 7 bases fit TRBD1. The J call is uncertain, as TRBJ2-7 better fits the DNA end. This CDR3 has 15 residues. Per germline, CDR1 SNHLY and CDR2 FYNNEI. DNA for the CDR3: TGTGCCAGCACCGCCGGACAGGCGGCGTCTCCCGAGCAGTACTTC. Protein: CASTAGQAASPEQYF.

The chain combines TRBV29-1 with TRBJ2-7; TRBD2 might be the D (6 bases). Per germline, CDR1 SQVTM and CDR2 ANQGSEA. The germline V and J ends were trimmed by 4 bases and 0 bases, with 10 bases remaining between them. The CDR3 spans 13 residues. The CDR3 spells CSVGGGNSYEQYF. The DNA of the CDR3 is TGCAGCGTTGGCGGCGGGAACTCCTACGAGCAGTACTTC.

A few counts support this clonotype. The chain combines TRBV7-2 with TRBJ2-7; tentative D call: TRBD2 (6 bases). Deletions cut 1 base from V and 2 bases from J, with 12 bases between. The germline V gene has CDR1 SGHTA and CDR2 FQGNSA. CDR3 length: 15 amino acids. The DNA of the CDR3 is TGTGCCAGCAGCTTAGGTCGGACGGGGGCCTACGAGCAGTACTTC. Amino acids: CASSLGRTGAYEQYF.

The chain links TRBV20-1 to TRBJ1-2, with 7 nucleotides matching TRBD1. The V and J ends lost 4 bases and 7 bases, in that order; junction bases with no gene match: 18. Germline loops: CDR1 DFQATT, CDR2 SNEGSKA (reference sequence). CDR3 length equals 16 residues. The CDR3 here is CSAIPQTGSRVAGYTF. The CDR3 bases are TGCAGTGCTATCCCCCAGACAGGGTCACGCGTTGCTGGCTACACCTTC.

This clonotype was detected a few times. The chain combines TRBV7-9 with TRBJ1-1; D is unclear. Per the germline V gene, CDR1 is SEHNR and CDR2 is FQNEAQ (reference sequence). V was trimmed by 5 bases and J by 4 bases, leaving 14 bases between them. This CDR3 contains 14 residues. CDR3 bases: TGTGCCAGCAGCCCGGAAGGAGGTGTCACTGAAGCTTTCTTT. This gives the protein CASSPEGGVTEAFF.

This clonotype showed up just a few times. CDR3 residues: CSASPRGEKLFF. In nucleotides, the CDR3 is TGCAGTGCTAGTCCCAGGGGGGAAAAACTGTTTTTT. The chain links TRBV20-1 to TRBJ1-4; 7 bases fit TRBD1. Germline V lookup: CDR1 DFQATT, CDR2 SNEGSKA (reference sequence). V was pared by 3 bases and J by 8 bases, with 3 bases of the junction left unmatched. This CDR3 contains 12 residues.

This clonotype was counted only a few times. The rearrangement joins TRBV29-1 to TRBJ2-7; D may be TRBD1 (5 bases). Per germline, CDR1 SQVTM and CDR2 ANQGSEA. The CDR3 has 13 amino acids. V lost 3 bases, J lost 0 bases, and 9 bases lay in between. The CDR3, as DNA: TGCAGCGTTGAGACAGTAGCCTCCTACGAGCAGTACTTC. It codes for CSVETVASYEQYF.

With regard to this clonotype: An end of the junction does not agree with germline; a read error may underlie this. The gene calls are TRBV5-1 and TRBJ1-1; 7 positions match TRBD1. The CDR3 is 17 residues long. The germline gives CDR1 SGHRS, CDR2 YFSETQ. The CDR3 sequence: CASSANRGSAVNTEAFF. In DNA, the CDR3 is TGCGCCAGCAGCGCGAACAGGGGAAGTGCGGTGAACACCGAAGCTTTCTTT.